This TCR beta chain was sequenced during a study of early T cells in non-severe SARS-CoV-2 infection. At the level of the study: Bulk RNA isolated from unsorted whole blood underwent sequencing; chains were not paired.

Individual cDNA molecules were tagged with unique molecular identifiers. TCRdb re-analysed the 5' RACE reads in MiXCR, keeping a single row per CDR3 protein. Seen here are 45,000 to 75,000 distinct CDR3 sequences, 5.6% observed once, and the top ten hold under 8%. Study results and caveats: CD4 and private specificities were missed by VDJdb matching, which favored anti-spike CD8 responses.

This clonotype was detected ten times or more. Its specificity is unknown. Sequencing was carried out using whole blood. The clonotype originates from an adult who was a healthcare worker with PCR-confirmed SARS-CoV-2 infection or an uninfected control (not recorded which).

CDR3 in amino acids: CASSEEIAGGSTDTQYF. CDR3 nucleotide sequence: TGTGCCAGCAGTGAAGAAATAGCGGGGGGGAGCACAGATACGCAGTATTTT. The chain links TRBV6-1 to TRBJ2-3; 11 bases are a match to TRBD2. This CDR3 has 17 residues. V dropped 1 base and J dropped 0; count of bases not matched to a gene: 3. Germline V gene lookup returns CDR1 MNHNS and CDR2 SASEGT.